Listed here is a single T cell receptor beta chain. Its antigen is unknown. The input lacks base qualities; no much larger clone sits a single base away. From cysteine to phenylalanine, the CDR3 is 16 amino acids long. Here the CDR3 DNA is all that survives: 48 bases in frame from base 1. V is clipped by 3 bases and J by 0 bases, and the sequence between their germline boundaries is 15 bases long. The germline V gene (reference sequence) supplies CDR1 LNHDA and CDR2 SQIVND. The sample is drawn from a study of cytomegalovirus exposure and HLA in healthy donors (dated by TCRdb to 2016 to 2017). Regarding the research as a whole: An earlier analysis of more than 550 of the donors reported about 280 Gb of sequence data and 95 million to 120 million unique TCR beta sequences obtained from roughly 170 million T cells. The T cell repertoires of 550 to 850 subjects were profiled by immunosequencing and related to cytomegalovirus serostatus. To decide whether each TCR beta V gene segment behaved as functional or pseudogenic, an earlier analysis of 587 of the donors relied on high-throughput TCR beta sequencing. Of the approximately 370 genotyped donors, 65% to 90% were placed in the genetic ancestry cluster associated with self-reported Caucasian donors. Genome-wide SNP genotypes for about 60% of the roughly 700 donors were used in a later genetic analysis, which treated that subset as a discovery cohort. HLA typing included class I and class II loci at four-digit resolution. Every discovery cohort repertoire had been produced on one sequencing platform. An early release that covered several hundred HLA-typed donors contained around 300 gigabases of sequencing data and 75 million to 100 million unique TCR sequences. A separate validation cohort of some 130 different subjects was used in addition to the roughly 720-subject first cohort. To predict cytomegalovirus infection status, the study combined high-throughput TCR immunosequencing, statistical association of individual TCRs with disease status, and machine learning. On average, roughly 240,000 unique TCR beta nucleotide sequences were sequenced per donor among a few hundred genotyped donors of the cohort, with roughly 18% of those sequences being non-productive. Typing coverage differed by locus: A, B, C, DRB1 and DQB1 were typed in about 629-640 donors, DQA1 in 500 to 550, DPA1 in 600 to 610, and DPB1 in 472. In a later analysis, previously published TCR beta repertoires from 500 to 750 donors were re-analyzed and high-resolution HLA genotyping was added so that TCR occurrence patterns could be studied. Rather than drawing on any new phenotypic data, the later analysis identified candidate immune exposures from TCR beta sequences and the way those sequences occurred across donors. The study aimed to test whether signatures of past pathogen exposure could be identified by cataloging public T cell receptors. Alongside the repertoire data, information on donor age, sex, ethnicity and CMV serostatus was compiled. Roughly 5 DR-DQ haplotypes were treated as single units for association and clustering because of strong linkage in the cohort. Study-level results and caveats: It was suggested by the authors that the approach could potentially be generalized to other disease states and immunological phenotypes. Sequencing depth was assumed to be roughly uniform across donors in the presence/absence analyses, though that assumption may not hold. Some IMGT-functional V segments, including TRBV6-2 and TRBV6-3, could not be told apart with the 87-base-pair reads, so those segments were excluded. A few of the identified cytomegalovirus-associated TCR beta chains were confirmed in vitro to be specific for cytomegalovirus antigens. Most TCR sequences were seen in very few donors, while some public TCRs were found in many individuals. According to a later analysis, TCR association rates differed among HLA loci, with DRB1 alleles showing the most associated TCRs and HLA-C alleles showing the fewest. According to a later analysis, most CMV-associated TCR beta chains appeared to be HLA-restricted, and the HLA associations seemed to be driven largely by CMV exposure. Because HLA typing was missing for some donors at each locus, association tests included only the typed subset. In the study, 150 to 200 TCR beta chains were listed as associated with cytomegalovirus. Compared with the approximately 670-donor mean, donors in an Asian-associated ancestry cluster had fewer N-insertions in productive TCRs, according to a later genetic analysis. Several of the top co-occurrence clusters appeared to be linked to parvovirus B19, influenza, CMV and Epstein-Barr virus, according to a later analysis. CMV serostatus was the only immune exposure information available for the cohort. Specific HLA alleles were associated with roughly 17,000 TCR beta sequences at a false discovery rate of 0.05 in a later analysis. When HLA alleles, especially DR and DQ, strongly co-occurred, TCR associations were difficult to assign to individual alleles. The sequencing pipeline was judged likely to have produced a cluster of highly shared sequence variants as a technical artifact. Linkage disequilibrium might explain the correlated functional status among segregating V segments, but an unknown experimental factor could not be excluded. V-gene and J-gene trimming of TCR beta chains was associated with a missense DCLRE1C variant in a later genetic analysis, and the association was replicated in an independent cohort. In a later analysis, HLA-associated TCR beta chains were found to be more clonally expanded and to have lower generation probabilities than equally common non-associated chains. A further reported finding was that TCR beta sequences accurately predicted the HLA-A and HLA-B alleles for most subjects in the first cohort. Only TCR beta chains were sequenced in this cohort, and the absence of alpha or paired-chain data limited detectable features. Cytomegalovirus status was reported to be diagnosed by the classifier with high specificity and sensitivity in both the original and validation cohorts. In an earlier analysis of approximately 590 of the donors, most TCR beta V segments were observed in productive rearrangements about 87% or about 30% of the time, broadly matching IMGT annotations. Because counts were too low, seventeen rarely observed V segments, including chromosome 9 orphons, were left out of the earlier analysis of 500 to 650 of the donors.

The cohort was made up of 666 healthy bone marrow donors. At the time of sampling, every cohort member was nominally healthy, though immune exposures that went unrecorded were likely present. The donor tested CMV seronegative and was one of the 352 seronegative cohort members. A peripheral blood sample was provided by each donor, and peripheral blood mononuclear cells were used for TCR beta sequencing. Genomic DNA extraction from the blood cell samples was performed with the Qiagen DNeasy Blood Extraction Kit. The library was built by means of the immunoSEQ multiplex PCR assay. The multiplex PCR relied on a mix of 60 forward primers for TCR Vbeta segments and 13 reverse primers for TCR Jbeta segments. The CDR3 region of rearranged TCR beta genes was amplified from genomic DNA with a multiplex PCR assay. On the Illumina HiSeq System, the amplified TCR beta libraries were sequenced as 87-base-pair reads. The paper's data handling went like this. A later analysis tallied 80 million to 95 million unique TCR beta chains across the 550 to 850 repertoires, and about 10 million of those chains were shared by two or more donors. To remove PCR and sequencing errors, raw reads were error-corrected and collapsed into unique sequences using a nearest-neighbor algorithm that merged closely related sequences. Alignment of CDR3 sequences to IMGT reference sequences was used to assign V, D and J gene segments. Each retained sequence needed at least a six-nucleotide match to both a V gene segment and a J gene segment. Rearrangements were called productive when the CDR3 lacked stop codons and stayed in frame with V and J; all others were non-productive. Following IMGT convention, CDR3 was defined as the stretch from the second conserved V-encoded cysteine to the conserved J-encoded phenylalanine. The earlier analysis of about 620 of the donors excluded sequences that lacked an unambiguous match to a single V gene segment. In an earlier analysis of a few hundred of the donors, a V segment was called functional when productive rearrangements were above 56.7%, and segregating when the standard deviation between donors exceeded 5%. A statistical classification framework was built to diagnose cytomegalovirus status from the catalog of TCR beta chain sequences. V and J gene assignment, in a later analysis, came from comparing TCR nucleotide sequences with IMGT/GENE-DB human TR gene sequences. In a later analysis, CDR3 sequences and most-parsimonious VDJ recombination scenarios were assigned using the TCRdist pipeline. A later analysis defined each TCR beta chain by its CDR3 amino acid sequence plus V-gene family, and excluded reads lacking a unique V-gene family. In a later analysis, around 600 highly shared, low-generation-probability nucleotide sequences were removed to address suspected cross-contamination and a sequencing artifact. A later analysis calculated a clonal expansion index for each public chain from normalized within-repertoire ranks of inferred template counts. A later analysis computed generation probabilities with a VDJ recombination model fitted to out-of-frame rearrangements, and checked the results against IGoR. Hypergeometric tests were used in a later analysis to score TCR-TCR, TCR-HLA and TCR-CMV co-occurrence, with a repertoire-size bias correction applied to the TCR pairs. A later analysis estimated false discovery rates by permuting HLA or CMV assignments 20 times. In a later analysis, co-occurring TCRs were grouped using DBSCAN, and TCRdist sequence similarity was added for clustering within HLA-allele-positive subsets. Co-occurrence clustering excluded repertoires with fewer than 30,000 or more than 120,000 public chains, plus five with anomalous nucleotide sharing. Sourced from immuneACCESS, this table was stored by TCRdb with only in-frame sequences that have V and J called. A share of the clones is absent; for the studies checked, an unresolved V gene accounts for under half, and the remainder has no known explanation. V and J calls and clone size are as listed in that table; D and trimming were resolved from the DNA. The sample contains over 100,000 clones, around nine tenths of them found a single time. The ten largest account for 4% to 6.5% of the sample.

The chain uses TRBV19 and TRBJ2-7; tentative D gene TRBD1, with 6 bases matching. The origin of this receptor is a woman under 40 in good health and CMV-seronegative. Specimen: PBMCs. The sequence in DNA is TGTGCCAGTAGTATGACCGGGACATATCTCTCCTACGAGCAGTACTTC. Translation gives CASSMTGTYLSYEQYF.